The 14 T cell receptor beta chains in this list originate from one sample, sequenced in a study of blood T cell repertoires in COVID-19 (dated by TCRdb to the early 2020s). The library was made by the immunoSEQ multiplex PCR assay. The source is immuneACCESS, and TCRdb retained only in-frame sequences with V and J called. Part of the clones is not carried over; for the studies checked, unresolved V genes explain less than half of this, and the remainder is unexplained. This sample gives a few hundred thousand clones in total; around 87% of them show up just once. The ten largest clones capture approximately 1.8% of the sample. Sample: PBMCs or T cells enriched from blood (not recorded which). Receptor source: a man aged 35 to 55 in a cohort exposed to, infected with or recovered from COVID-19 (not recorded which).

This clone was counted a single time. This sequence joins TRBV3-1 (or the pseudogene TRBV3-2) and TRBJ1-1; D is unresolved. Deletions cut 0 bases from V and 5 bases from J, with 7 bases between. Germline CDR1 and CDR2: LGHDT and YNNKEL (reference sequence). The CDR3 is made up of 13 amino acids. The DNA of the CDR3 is TGTGCCAGCAGCCAAGACAGCAGGACTGAAGCTTTCTTT. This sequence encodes CASSQDSRTEAFF.

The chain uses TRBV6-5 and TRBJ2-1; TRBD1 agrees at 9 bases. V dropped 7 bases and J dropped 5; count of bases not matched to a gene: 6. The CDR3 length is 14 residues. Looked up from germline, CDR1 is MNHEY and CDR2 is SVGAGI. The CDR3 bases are TGTGCCAGCAACTCCGGGACAGGGAACAATGAGCAGTTCTTC. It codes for CASNSGTGNNEQFF.

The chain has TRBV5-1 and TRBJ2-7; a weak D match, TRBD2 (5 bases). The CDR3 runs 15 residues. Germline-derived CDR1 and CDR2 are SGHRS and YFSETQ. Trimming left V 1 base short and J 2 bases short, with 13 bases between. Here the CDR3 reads CASSLPEDWTYEQYF. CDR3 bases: TGCGCCAGCAGCTTGCCCGAGGACTGGACCTACGAGCAGTACTTC.

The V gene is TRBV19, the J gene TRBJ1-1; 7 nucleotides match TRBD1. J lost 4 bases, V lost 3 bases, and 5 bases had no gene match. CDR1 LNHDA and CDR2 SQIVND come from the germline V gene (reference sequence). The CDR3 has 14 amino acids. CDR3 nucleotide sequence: TGTGCCAGTAGTATTTATCCAGGGGGCACTGAAGCTTTCTTT. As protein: CASSIYPGGTEAFF.

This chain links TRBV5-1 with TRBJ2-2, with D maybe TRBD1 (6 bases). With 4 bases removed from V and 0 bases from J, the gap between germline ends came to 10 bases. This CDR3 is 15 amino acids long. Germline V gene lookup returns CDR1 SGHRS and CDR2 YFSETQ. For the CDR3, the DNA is TGCGCCAGCAGCCGAGACAGGCCGAACACCGGGGAGCTGTTTTTT. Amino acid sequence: CASSRDRPNTGELFF.

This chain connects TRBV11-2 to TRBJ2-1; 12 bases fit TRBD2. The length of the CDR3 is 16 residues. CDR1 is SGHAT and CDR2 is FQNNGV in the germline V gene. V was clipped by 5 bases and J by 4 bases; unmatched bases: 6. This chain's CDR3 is CASSRLTSGSYNEQFF. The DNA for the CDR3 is TGTGCCAGCAGCCGCCTGACTAGCGGGAGTTACAATGAGCAGTTCTTC.

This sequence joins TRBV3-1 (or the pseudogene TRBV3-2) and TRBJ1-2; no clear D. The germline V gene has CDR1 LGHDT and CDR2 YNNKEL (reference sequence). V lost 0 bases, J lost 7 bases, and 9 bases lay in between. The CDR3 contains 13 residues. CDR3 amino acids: CASSQEGEGGYTF. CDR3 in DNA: TGTGCCAGCAGCCAAGAGGGAGAGGGTGGCTACACCTTC.

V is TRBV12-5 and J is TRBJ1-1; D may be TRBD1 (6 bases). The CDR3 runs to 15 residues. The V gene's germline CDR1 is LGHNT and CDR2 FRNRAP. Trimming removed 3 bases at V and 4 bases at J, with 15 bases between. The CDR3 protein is CASGLGRGRGTEAFF. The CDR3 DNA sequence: TGTGCTAGTGGTTTAGGCAGGGGACGGGGCACTGAAGCTTTCTTT.

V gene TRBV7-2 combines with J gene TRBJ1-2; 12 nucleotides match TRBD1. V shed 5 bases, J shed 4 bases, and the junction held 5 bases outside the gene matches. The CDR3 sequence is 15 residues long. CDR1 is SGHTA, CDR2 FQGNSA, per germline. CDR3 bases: TGTGCCAGCAGCCCGGGACAGGGGGCGTTCTATGGCTACACCTTC. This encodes CASSPGQGAFYGYTF.

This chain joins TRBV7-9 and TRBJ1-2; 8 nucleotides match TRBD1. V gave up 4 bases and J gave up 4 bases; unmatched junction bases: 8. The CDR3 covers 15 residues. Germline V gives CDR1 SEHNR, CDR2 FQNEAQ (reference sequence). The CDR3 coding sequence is TGTGCCAGCAGCTCAGGAGACAGGGGTGTCTATGGCTACACCTTC. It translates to CASSSGDRGVYGYTF.

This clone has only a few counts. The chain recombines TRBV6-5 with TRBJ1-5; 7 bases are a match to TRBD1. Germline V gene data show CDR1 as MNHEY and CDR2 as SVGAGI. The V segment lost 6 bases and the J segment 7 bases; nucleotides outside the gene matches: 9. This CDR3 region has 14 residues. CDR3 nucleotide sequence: TGTGCCAGCAGCCTGAGACAGGGCCCCCAGCCCCAGCATTTT. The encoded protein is CASSLRQGPQPQHF.

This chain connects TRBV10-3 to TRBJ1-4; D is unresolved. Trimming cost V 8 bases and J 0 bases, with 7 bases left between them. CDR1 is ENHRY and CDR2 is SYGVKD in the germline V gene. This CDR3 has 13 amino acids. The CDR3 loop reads CAIHRATNEKLFF. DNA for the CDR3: TGTGCCATCCACAGAGCAACTAATGAAAAACTGTTTTTT.

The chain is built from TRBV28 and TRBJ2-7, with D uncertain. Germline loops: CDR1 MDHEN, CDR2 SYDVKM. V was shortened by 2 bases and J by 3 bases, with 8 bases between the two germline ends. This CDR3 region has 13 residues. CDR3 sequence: CASSLTEYYEQYF. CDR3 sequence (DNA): TGTGCCAGCAGTTTAACAGAATACTACGAGCAGTACTTC.

The CDR3 nucleotides read TGTGCCAGTAGTACTCCCACAGGGATAGGAGGCCAAGAGACCCAGTACTTC. Its protein is CASSTPTGIGGQETQYF. The V call is TRBV19, the J call TRBJ2-5, with a weak D call TRBD1 (6 bases). This CDR3 has 17 amino acids. Germline CDR1 and CDR2: LNHDA and SQIVND (reference sequence). Deletions cut 4 bases from V and 1 base from J, with 19 bases between.